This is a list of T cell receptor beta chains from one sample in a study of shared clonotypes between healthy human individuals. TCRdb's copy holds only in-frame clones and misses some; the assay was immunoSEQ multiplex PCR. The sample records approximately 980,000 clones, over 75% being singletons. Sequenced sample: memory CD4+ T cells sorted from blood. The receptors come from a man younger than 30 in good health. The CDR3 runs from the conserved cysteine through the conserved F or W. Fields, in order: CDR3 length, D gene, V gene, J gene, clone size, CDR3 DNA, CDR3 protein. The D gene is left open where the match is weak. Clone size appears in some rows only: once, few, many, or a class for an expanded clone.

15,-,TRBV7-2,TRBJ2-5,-,TGTGCCAGCAGCTTGTCCCGGGCCTACGCGAAGACCCAGTACTTC,CASSLSRAYAKTQYF
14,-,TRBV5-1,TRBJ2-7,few,TGCGCCAGCAGCTTGGCTCAGGTTTCCTACGAGCAGTACTTC,CASSLAQVSYEQYF
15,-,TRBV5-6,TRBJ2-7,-,TGTGCCAGCAGCTTCAACAGGGTTATCGGCGACGAGCAGTACTTC,CASSFNRVIGDEQYF
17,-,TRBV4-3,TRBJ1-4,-,TGCGCCAGCAGCCAAGGTGGCTCAAGGGACGGGGGTGAAAAACTGTTTTTT,CASSQGGSRDGGEKLFF
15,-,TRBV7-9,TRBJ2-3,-,TGTGCCAGCAGCTTATCGGGGAGCGAGGCAGATACGCAGTATTTT,CASSLSGSEADTQYF
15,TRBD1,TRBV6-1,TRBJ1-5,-,TGTGCCAGCAGTTGGACAGGGGCCAGCAATCAGCCCCAGCATTTT,CASSWTGASNQPQHF
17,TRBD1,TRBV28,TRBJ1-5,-,TGTGCCAGCCACGCCGGCCCCGGACAGGGAATGTATCAGCCCCAGCATTTT,CASHAGPGQGMYQPQHF
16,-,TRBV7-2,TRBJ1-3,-,TGTGCCAGCAGCTCCAGAGAGAAACAGGGTGGAAACACCATATATTTT,CASSSREKQGGNTIYF
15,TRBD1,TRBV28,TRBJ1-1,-,TGTGCCAGCAGGCCGACAGGGTCACGGAACACTGAAGCTTTCTTT,CASRPTGSRNTEAFF
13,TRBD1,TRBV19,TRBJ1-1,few,TGTGCCAGTAGTATCCTGAGGGGGCAGGAAGCTTTCTTT,CASSILRGQEAFF
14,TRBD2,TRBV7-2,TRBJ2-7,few,TGTGCCAGCAGTCGGACTAGCGGCTCCTACGAGCAGTACTTC,CASSRTSGSYEQYF
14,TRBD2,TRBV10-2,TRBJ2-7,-,TGCGCCAGCAGTAGTGGACTAGCGGGTGCCGAGCAGTACTTC,CASSSGLAGAEQYF
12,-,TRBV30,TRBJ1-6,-,TGTGCCTGGAGTGCGGATAATTCACCCCTCCACTTT,CAWSADNSPLHF
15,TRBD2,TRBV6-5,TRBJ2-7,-,TGTGCCAGCACCGCCGGGGGGGCAGGCTCCTACGAGCAGTACTTC,CASTAGGAGSYEQYF
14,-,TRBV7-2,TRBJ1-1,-,TGTGCCAGCAGCTTAGTAGGGGCGAACACTGAAGCTTTCTTT,CASSLVGANTEAFF
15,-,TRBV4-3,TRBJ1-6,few,TGCGCCAGCAGCCCTACGGGGTGGGGGAATTCACCCCTCCACTTT,CASSPTGWGNSPLHF
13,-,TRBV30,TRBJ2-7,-,TGTGCCTGGAGTCACAGACTTACCTACGAGCAGTACTTC,CAWSHRLTYEQYF
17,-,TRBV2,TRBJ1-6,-,TGTGCCAGCAGCGACCGGGACGCCTCCGCCCAAAATTCACCCCTCCACTTT,CASSDRDASAQNSPLHF
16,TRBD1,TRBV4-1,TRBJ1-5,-,TGCGCCAGCAGCCAAGAGTTGGGACAGGGCTATCAGCCCCAGCATTTT,CASSQELGQGYQPQHF
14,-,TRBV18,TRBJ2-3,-,TGTGCCAGCTCCCTTCAGGGCGGGGAAAATACGCAGTATTTT,CASSLQGGENTQYF
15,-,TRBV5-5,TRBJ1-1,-,TGTGCCAGCAGCTTGGAACTAATCCGGAACACTGAAGCTTTCTTT,CASSLELIRNTEAFF
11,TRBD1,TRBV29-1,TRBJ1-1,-,TGCAGCGGAGGACAGGGCACTGAAGCTTTCTTT,CSGGQGTEAFF
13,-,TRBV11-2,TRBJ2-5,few,TGTGCCAGCAGCATGAGGTTTACGGAGACCCAGTACTTC,CASSMRFTETQYF
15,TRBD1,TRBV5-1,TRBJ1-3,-,TGCGCCAGCAGTTATACAGGGGCCTCTGGAAACACCATATATTTT,CASSYTGASGNTIYF
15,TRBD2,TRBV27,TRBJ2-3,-,TGTGCCAGCAGTCGAAGCGGGAGGGGCACAGATACGCAGTATTTT,CASSRSGRGTDTQYF
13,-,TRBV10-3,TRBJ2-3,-,TGTGCCATCATGGCAAAACAGTCAGGGACGCAGTATTTT,CAIMAKQSGTQYF
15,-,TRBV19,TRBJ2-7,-,TGTGCCAGTAGTATTGGGGCTACAGGGCGGTACGAGCAGTACTTC,CASSIGATGRYEQYF
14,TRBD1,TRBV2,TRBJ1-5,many,TGTGCCAGCAGTTGGGACAGGGGCAGGCAGCCCCAGCATTTT,CASSWDRGRQPQHF
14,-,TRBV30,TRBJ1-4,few,TGTGCCTGGAGTGTAGGGGGGCCGGGAGGCAAACTGTTTTTT,CAWSVGGPGGKLFF
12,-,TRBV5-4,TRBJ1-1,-,TGTGCCAGCAGCCCGGACGGAGGCATAGCTTTCTTT,CASSPDGGIAFF
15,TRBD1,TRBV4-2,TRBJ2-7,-,TGTGCCAGCAGCCAAGGACAGGGGGGCTTCTACGAGCAGTACTTC,CASSQGQGGFYEQYF
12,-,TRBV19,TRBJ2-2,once,TGTGCCAGTAGTAACGGGATCGGGGAGCTGTTTTTT,CASSNGIGELFF
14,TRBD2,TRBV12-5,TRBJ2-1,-,TGTGCTAGTGGTCGGACTAGCGGGACCAATGAGCAGTTCTTC,CASGRTSGTNEQFF
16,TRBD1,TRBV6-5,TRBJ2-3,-,TGTGCCAGCAGTTCACAGGGGGCGCGGAGCACAGATACGCAGTATTTT,CASSSQGARSTDTQYF
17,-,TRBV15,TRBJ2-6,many,TGTGCCACCAGCAGAGCCGGCTTATCGACTGGGGCCAACGTCCTGACTTTC,CATSRAGLSTGANVLTF
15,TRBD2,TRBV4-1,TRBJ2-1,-,TGCGCCAGCAGCCAACCGGGACTAGCTCTGCGTGAGCAGTTCTTC,CASSQPGLALREQFF
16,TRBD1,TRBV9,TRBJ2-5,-,TGTGCCAGCAGCGCCACCCTGGACAGGGTTCGGGAGACCCAGTACTTC,CASSATLDRVRETQYF
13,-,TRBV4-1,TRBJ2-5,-,TGCGCCAGCAGCCAGGCATTAGGAGAGACCCAGTACTTC,CASSQALGETQYF
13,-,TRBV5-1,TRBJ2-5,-,TGCGCCAGCAGCTTGGGGGGAGTGGAGACCCAGTACTTC,CASSLGGVETQYF
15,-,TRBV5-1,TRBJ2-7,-,TGCGCCAGCAGCTTGCACACTAGCAGCCCCTCCGAGCAGTACTTC,CASSLHTSSPSEQYF
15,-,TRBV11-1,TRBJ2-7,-,TGTGCCAGCAGCTTAAGGCCTCAGGGCTACTACGAGCAGTACTTC,CASSLRPQGYYEQYF
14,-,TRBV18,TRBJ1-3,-,TGTGCCAGCTCGTCAACGGGGGCTGGAAACACCATATATTTT,CASSSTGAGNTIYF
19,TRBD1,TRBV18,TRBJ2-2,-,TGTGCCAGCTCACCCGTCCCGGGACAGGGGGCGGCGAACACCGGGGAGCTGTTTTTT,CASSPVPGQGAANTGELFF
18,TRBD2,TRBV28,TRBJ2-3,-,TGTGCCAGCAGCAGCCCGGGACTAGCGGGGGGGATGACAGATACGCAGTATTTT,CASSSPGLAGGMTDTQYF
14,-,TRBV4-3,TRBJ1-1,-,TGCGCCAGCAGCCAAGATGTGGCAGGCACTGAAGCTTTCTTT,CASSQDVAGTEAFF
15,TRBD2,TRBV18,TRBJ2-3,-,TGTGCCAGCTCCCGAGGGGCGGGGGGCACAGATACGCAGTATTTT,CASSRGAGGTDTQYF
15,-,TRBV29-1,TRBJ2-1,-,TGCAGCGTTGAAGATCGCGGCCAGGTAGGGTATGAGCAGTTCTTC,CSVEDRGQVGYEQFF
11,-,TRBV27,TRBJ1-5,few,TGTGCCAGCGGAATAAGTCAGCCCCAGCATTTT,CASGISQPQHF
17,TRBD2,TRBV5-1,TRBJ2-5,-,TGCGCCAGCAGCCAAGGCAGTTGGCGGGAGGCCCAAGAGACCCAGTACTTC,CASSQGSWREAQETQYF
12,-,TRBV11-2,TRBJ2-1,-,TGTGCCAGCAGCTTATCTACCTATGAGCAGTTCTTC,CASSLSTYEQFF
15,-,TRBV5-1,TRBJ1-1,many,TGCGCCAGCAGCTATGGACGGATAATGAACACTGAAGCTTTCTTT,CASSYGRIMNTEAFF
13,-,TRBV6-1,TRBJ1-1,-,TGTGCCAGCGAGGGGGTTGGCGGCACTGAAGCTTTCTTT,CASEGVGGTEAFF
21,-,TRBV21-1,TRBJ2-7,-,TGTGCCAGCAGCAAACCCCTTCCTGACACGACGGACAGACTAGCGGGGTACGAGCAGTACTTC,CASSKPLPDTTDRLAGYEQYF
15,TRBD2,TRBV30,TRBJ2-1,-,TGTGCCTGGAGTGGCGGGGGTCGGTCCTACAATGAGCAGTTCTTC,CAWSGGGRSYNEQFF